A single sample gave rise to the 5 T cell receptor beta chains below, sequenced in a study of post-analysis software for immune sequencing data. Study-wide findings and caveats: Several TRBV segments were more frequent in patients than controls; TRBV5-6, TRBV5-1 and TRBV20-1 belonged to this group.

Their antigens are not known. Unique molecular identifiers were present in the TCR beta cDNA libraries. TCRdb processed the PCR reads anew with MiXCR; each CDR3 protein has one entry. The profile covers about 430,000 distinct CDR3 sequences, with less than 40% appearing a single time and approximately 7.7% taken by the ten largest. Material for sequencing was blood. These receptors were taken from a girl aged 2 to 10 with multiple sclerosis.

The V and J genes are TRBV20-1 and TRBJ1-2; 8 bases map to TRBD1. CDR1 and CDR2 (germline): DFQATT, SNEGSKA (reference sequence). V gave up 5 bases and J gave up 7 bases; unmatched junction bases: 9. There are 13 residues in the CDR3. CDR3: CSAPDRGSAGYTF. The CDR3 DNA reads TGCAGTGCTCCTGACAGGGGATCGGCTGGCTACACCTTC.

This clonotype has a handful of counts. The rearrangement joins TRBV14 to TRBJ2-3, with D possibly being TRBD2 (6 bases). The CDR3 contains 13 residues. The ends were cut back, 3 bases at V and 7 bases at J, with 11 bases in the middle. The V gene's germline CDR1 is SGHDN and CDR2 FVKESK. The CDR3 bases are TGTGCCAGCAGCCAGGGGGACTTACATACGCAGTATTTT. This codes for CASSQGDLHTQYF.

The chain is built from TRBV6-5 and TRBJ1-5; D possibly corresponds to TRBD1 (5 bases). The V end was cut by 7 bases, the J end by 7 bases, with 11 bases between. This CDR3 spans 12 amino acids. Germline-derived CDR1 and CDR2 are MNHEY and SVGAGI. CDR3 nucleotides: TGTGCCAGCACTAACCCAGGGCAGCCCCAGCATTTT. It specifies CASTNPGQPQHF.

This chain connects TRBV21-1 to TRBJ2-3; the tabulated D call, TRBD2, remains unverified against the DNA. TRBV21-1 is a pseudogene locus. The CDR3 extends over 18 amino acids. For the CDR3, the DNA is TGTGCCAGCAGCAAAGCCCGGACTAGCGGGAGGCACACCGATACGCAGTATTTT. This encodes CASSKARTSGRHTDTQYF.

In this sample, this clonotype turned up a few times. The chain employs TRBV29-1 and TRBJ1-1; TRBD1 matches at 7 bases. The CDR3 runs 12 residues. CDR1 is SQVTM and CDR2 is ANQGSEA in the germline V gene. With V trimmed by 4 bases and J by 1 base, 0 bases remained unmatched. CDR3 sequence (DNA): TGCAGCGTTGGACAGGGGAACACTGAAGCTTTCTTT. Translated: CSVGQGNTEAFF.